The TCR beta chain under discussion was sequenced for a study of technical replicates of blood from a handful of donors (dated by TCRdb to 2015 to 2018). Libraries were built with the immunoSEQ multiplex PCR assay. TCRdb carries this immuneACCESS record with in-frame sequences only. Its versions omit some clonotypes, under half of them owing to an unresolved V gene in the studies checked, with the rest unexplained. The sample table holds under 100,000 clones, of which approximately 83% were seen once. The ten largest make up approximately 5% of the sample. Concerning this clone itself: It has no known antigen specificity. Per-nucleotide qualities are absent, and no much larger clonotype sits a single base away.

Measured from the cysteine to the phenylalanine, the CDR3 is 15 residues long. The entry retains the CDR3 DNA only, 45 bases that are in frame from base 1. As encoded in the germline V gene (reference sequence), CDR1 is MNHNY while CDR2 is SVGAGI. The germline V and J ends show losses of 5 bases and 7 bases respectively, and no gene match explains 6 bases of the junction. The sequenced sample consisted of PBMCs. The rearranged segments are TRBV6-6 and TRBJ2-1; the central 12 bases match TRBD2. This receptor was identified in a human donor in good health. Some clones in this sample may be carry-over from other donors' samples. At the DNA level, the sequence is TGTGCCAGCAGTACTAGGACTAGCGGGAATAATGAGCAGTTCTTC. Its product reads: CASSTRTSGNNEQFF.